Listed here is a single T cell receptor (beta chain). This sample is drawn from a study of cytomegalovirus exposure and HLA in healthy donors. Primers included in the PCR were 60 Vbeta and 13 Jbeta primers. This table comes from immunoSEQ multiplex PCR, and its TCRdb copy is limited to in-frame clones, with some not included. The repertoire consists of about 200,000 clones, with roughly 72% occurring once and the leading ten covering 1.5% to 2%. The CDR3 covers 15 residues. Germline V lookup: CDR1 SGHRS, CDR2 YFSETQ. The ends lost 4 bases at V and 3 bases at J; junction bases unmatched: 6. Sequencing input: PBMCs. This clonotype was obtained from a man aged 30-40 years in good health and CMV-seronegative. The chain couples TRBV5-1 to TRBJ1-4, with TRBD1 matching 7 bases. The CDR3 DNA reads TGCGCCAGCAGCAATCGACAGGGTTCTAATGAAAAACTGTTTTTT. Translating gives CASSNRQGSNEKLFF.